Listed here is a single T cell receptor beta chain. Antigen specificity is unknown. These data come from a study of TIL therapy for anti-PD-1-resistant metastatic lung cancer. Study details: Median tumor mutation burden was 1.5 mutations per megabase. Notes on the study in general: Compared with baseline intratumoral T cells, expanded TIL cultures were more clonal and less diverse (roughly 6.5% vs 31%).

This CDR3 has 14 amino acids. V lost 7 bases to trimming and J lost 4 bases, with 16 bases between them. Germline CDR1 and CDR2: MNHNS and SASEGT. As for time point: pre-treatment sample, taken before nivolumab and TIL therapy. Pleural nodules or supraclavicular lymph nodes made up most of the excised metastases sampled. Sequencing used immunoSEQ v3. Clones were sequenced by immunoSEQ multiplex PCR, and TCRdb holds only the in-frame ones, with some missing. The data show 8,500 to 9,500 clones, over 60% seen once. This clonotype was sampled from a person aged 25 to 85 with non-small cell lung cancer. V is TRBV6-1 and J is TRBJ1-1, with D perhaps matching TRBD1 (6 bases). The sample consisted of tumor tissue, taken at baseline. The DNA of the CDR3 is TGTGCCAGCATCGAGGGGGGGTGGAGCACTGAAGCTTTCTTT. Its protein product is CASIEGGWSTEAFF.